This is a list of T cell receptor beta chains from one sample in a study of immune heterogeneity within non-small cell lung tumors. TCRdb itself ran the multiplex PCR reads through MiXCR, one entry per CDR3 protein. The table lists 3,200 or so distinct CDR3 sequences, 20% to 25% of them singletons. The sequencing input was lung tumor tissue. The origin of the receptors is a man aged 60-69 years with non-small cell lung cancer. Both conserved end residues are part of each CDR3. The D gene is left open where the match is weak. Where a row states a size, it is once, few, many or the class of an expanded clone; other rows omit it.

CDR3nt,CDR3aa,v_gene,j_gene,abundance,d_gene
TGTGCCACCAGCAGAGATGGAGTTGGCCCCCAGCCCCAGCATTTT,CATSRDGVGPQPQHF,TRBV15,TRBJ1-5,medium-sized,.
TGCGCCAGCAGCTTGGGCGGACAAAGGAACGAGCAGTACTTC,CASSLGGQRNEQYF,TRBV5-1,TRBJ2-7,medium-sized,.
TGTGCCAGCAGTTTGTTTTCGCAGGGTCGCAATCAGCCCCAGCATTTT,CASSLFSQGRNQPQHF,TRBV28,TRBJ1-5,medium-sized,.
TGTGCCAGCAGCCCCCGGCGACCACACTACGAGCAGTACTTC,CASSPRRPHYEQYF,TRBV7-2,TRBJ2-7,medium-sized,.
TGTGCCAGCAGTTTGCAGGGTCCCACCTACGAGCAGTACTTC,CASSLQGPTYEQYF,TRBV28,TRBJ2-7,medium-sized,.
TGCGCCAGCAGCTACCTAGCGGGACTTACTAATTACGAGCAGTACTTC,CASSYLAGLTNYEQYF,TRBV5-1,TRBJ2-7,medium-sized,TRBD2
TGCAGTGCTAGAGATCGGAGCGGGAGGGCCACAGATACGCAGTATTTT,CSARDRSGRATDTQYF,TRBV20-1,TRBJ2-3,medium-sized,TRBD2
TGTGCCAGTAGTATAGCTAGCGGGTCCTACGAGCAGTACTTC,CASSIASGSYEQYF,TRBV19,TRBJ2-7,medium-sized,TRBD2
TGTGCCACCAGCGCCGGGAAAGGGTACGAGCAGTACTTC,CATSAGKGYEQYF,TRBV15,TRBJ2-7,medium-sized,.
TGCGCCAGCAGCTTGGAGGATTACGGACTAGCGGGTCGTAAAAACATTCAGTACTTC,CASSLEDYGLAGRKNIQYF,TRBV5-1,TRBJ2-4,large,TRBD2
TGTGCCAGCAGTAACGAATCAGGGGGCGGCACAGATACGCAGTATTTT,CASSNESGGGTDTQYF,TRBV6-1,TRBJ2-3,medium-sized,TRBD1
TGTGCCAGCAGTGACAGGGTCCGGGAGACCCAGTACTTC,CASSDRVRETQYF,TRBV2,TRBJ2-5,large,.
TGTGCCAGCAGTCCAGGAGGGGCTCACTATGGCTACACCTTC,CASSPGGAHYGYTF,TRBV12-3/TRBV12-4,TRBJ1-2,medium-sized,.
TGTGCCAGCAGCTTACAGAGCGGGAGCACCTACGAGCAGTACTTC,CASSLQSGSTYEQYF,TRBV7-9,TRBJ2-7,medium-sized,TRBD2
TGTGCCAGCTCACCCCCCAGGGTCGCCGGGGAGCTGTTTTTT,CASSPPRVAGELFF,TRBV18,TRBJ2-2,medium-sized,.
TGTGCCAGCAGCGTAGCGTCTAGCGGGAGTATAGATACGCAGTATTTT,CASSVASSGSIDTQYF,TRBV9,TRBJ2-3,once,TRBD2
TGTGCCAGCAGCTCCCCATCCGTGCCAGGGGGTGAGCAGTACTTC,CASSSPSVPGGEQYF,TRBV5-4,TRBJ2-7,.,TRBD1
TGTGCCAGTAGTTCTCCGGAGACAAAATATAGCAATCAGCCCCAGCATTTT,CASSSPETKYSNQPQHF,TRBV19,TRBJ1-5,medium-sized,.
TGTGCCAGCAGCTTAGGTCCGGGTCGGATGCAGTACTTC,CASSLGPGRMQYF,TRBV7-2,TRBJ2-7,medium-sized,.
TGTGCCAGCAGTCTAGGCGAGCCCACGATTTACGCGAGACCCTACGAGCAGTACTTC,CASSLGEPTIYARPYEQYF,TRBV27,TRBJ2-7,medium-sized,.
TGTGCCAGCACTGGACTAGCGGACGAGCAGTACTTC,CASTGLADEQYF,TRBV6-1,TRBJ2-7,large,TRBD2
TGCGCCAGCAGCCAGCAAATGACTGGCACCCTCTACGAGCAGTACTTC,CASSQQMTGTLYEQYF,TRBV4-1,TRBJ2-7,medium-sized,.
TGTGCCAGCAGTTACGGAGGGGGAGAGGCCTACGAGCAGTACTTC,CASSYGGGEAYEQYF,TRBV6-6,TRBJ2-7,medium-sized,.
TGTGCCAGCAGCTTTGGGGAGAAAGAGACCCAGTACTTC,CASSFGEKETQYF,TRBV7-2,TRBJ2-5,medium-sized,.
TGTGCCAGCAGTTACGGGGGGGTTAAAGATACGCAGTATTTT,CASSYGGVKDTQYF,TRBV6-5,TRBJ2-3,medium-sized,TRBD2
TGTGCCAGCAGTTACTCGGCTCAACAGCCCCAGCATTTT,CASSYSAQQPQHF,TRBV6-6,TRBJ1-5,medium-sized,.
TGTGCCAGCAGCGTAGCCCAGGGGATAGAAGGCTACACCTTC,CASSVAQGIEGYTF,TRBV9,TRBJ1-2,large,.
TGTGCCTGGAATGTAAACTCTGGAAACACCATACATTTT,CAWNVNSGNTIHF,TRBV30,TRBJ1-3,.,.
TGTGCCAGCAGCTTAGCCGGGACTGGAGGAAACACCATATATTTT,CASSLAGTGGNTIYF,TRBV7-8,TRBJ1-3,medium-sized,.
TGTGCCAGCACGCGGCGGGAGACGACCGAAGAGACCCAGTACTTC,CASTRRETTEETQYF,TRBV2,TRBJ2-5,medium-sized,TRBD2
TGTGCCACCAGCGGACAGGGTATTGGCTACACCTTC,CATSGQGIGYTF,TRBV24-1,TRBJ1-2,medium-sized,TRBD1
TGCAGCGTTGGGTTTCAGGGGGCCCACGAGCAGTACTTC,CSVGFQGAHEQYF,TRBV29-1,TRBJ2-7,medium-sized,TRBD1
TGTGCCATCACCCCGGGAGGGAAAAGGAACGAGCAGTACTTC,CAITPGGKRNEQYF,TRBV10-3,TRBJ2-7,medium-sized,TRBD2
TGTGCCAGCAGCTTTGAGGCGGGGGGTTATAATTCACCCCTCCACTTT,CASSFEAGGYNSPLHF,TRBV11-2,TRBJ1-6,medium-sized,.
TGTGCCAGCAGGGAACAGGGGTTGAACACTGAAGCTTTCTTT,CASREQGLNTEAFF,TRBV4-2,TRBJ1-1,large,TRBD1
TGCAGTGCCCACCAAGAGGGACAGTCCTACGAGCAGTACTTC,CSAHQEGQSYEQYF,TRBV20-1,TRBJ2-7,medium-sized,TRBD1
TGCGCCAGCAGCTTGGCCGGGGGAAAGAACGGGGAGCTGTTTTTT,CASSLAGGKNGELFF,TRBV5-1,TRBJ2-2,few,.
TGTGCCAGCAGTGATTTTGCTAGCGGGAGATTCGGGCAAGAGACCCAGTACTTC,CASSDFASGRFGQETQYF,TRBV25-1,TRBJ2-5,.,TRBD2
TGCAGTGCTAGAGGGACTAGCGCTTCCTACGAGCAGTACTTC,CSARGTSASYEQYF,TRBV20-1,TRBJ2-7,medium-sized,TRBD2
TGTGCCAGCAGCTCCGGAGGGCCAGGGGTCTATGAAAAACTGTTTTTT,CASSSGGPGVYEKLFF,TRBV7-2,TRBJ1-4,many,.
TGCAGTGCTCCACGGTTAGCGGGTTCCTCCTACAATGAGCAGTTCTTC,CSAPRLAGSSYNEQFF,TRBV20-1,TRBJ2-1,medium-sized,TRBD2
TGTGCCATCAGTGTGGCAGGGCGGGACGAGCAGTACTTC,CAISVAGRDEQYF,TRBV10-3,TRBJ2-7,medium-sized,.
TGTGCCAGCAGTCCTGGGACGAACTACTATGGCTACACCTTC,CASSPGTNYYGYTF,TRBV6-1,TRBJ1-2,large,.
TGCGCCAGCAGCTGGACGTGGGGGACACCGAACACTGAAGCTTTCTTT,CASSWTWGTPNTEAFF,TRBV5-1,TRBJ1-1,medium-sized,.
TGTGCCAGCAGCTCGTTTCGGGGTAGCGGCCGCACAGATACGCAGTATTTT,CASSSFRGSGRTDTQYF,TRBV5-8,TRBJ2-3,medium-sized,.
TGCGCCAGCAGCCAAGACGGGGCGGTAGGGGAAGCTTTCTTT,CASSQDGAVGEAFF,TRBV4-1,TRBJ1-1,medium-sized,.
TGTGCCAGCAGCCAAGAAGAGTTTAGCGGGAACACCGGGGAGCTGTTTTTT,CASSQEEFSGNTGELFF,TRBV4-2,TRBJ2-2,medium-sized,.
TGCGCCAGCAGCTTGGAGGCAGATAATTCACCCCTCCACTTT,CASSLEADNSPLHF,TRBV5-1,TRBJ1-6,medium-sized,.
TGTGCCAGCAGTCGGGACTCCCTCGGCGGGGAGCTGTTTTTT,CASSRDSLGGELFF,TRBV27,TRBJ2-2,medium-sized,.
TGTGCCTGGAGTCGGGGGCTCCAAGAGACCCAGTACTTC,CAWSRGLQETQYF,TRBV30,TRBJ2-5,medium-sized,.
TGTGCCAGCAGCGAAAGAAGGGGAGAGACCCAGTACTTC,CASSERRGETQYF,TRBV6-4,TRBJ2-5,.,.
TGTGCCATAACTGACGGAGGGGGTTTCAAAGATACGCAGTATTTT,CAITDGGGFKDTQYF,TRBV10-3,TRBJ2-3,medium-sized,.
TGCAGTGCTGCTCCGGGACTAGAGTACATAGATACGCAGTATTTT,CSAAPGLEYIDTQYF,TRBV20-1,TRBJ2-3,medium-sized,TRBD2
TGTGCCAGCAGTTTTTTACTCCGGGACCTATCCTACGAGCAGTACTTC,CASSFLLRDLSYEQYF,TRBV28,TRBJ2-7,medium-sized,.
TGTGCCAGCAGGTTAGCGGGAGGCTTCCAGGGGCAGTACTTC,CASRLAGGFQGQYF,TRBV28,TRBJ2-7,medium-sized,TRBD2